This T cell receptor (beta chain) was observed in a study of blood T cell repertoires in COVID-19. Study details: The study drew acute and convalescent COVID-19 samples from the United States, Italy and Spain. PBMCs, B-cell-depleted T cells, or T cells were the source of the cDNA or gDNA that made up the material.

In the original processing: Reference gene primer amplification in the assay estimated nucleated cell counts. TCRdb's table, derived via immunoSEQ multiplex PCR, lists solely in-frame clones and lacks some. The V and J calls and clone size are taken from that table; D and trimming were inferred from the DNA. This table has roughly 76,000 clones, 91% appearing once. Germline V gene sequence: CDR1 SGHRS, CDR2 YFSETQ. The CDR3 sequence is 14 residues long. Trimming removed 0 bases from V and 6 bases from J, with 10 bases in between. This receptor was taken from an older woman with active COVID-19. Sequencing was performed on peripheral blood. J is TRBJ2-1 and V is TRBV5-1; D unclear. The CDR3 DNA reads as TGCGCCAGCAGCTTGGAAATAGCTGGCAATGAGCAGTTCTTC. This gives the protein CASSLEIAGNEQFF.